The 9 T cell receptor beta chains reported below all come from one sample, sequenced in a study of T cells expressing NK-cell markers. TCRdb reprocessed the 5' RACE reads, keeping one entry per CDR3 protein, no DNA. The listing contains 300,000 to 450,000 distinct CDR3 sequences. Sequences were obtained from blood T cells: a sorted CD56 or NKG2C T cell subset, CD4+ or CD8+ T cells, or bulk PBMC T cells (not recorded which). These receptor sequences come from a man aged 18 to 69 in good health.

V usage is TRBV11-3 and J usage is TRBJ2-5; TCRdb reports TRBD1, a call that lacks DNA to check it against. The length of the CDR3 is 14 residues. Germline-derived CDR1 and CDR2 are SGHNT and YENEEA. This chain's CDR3 is CASSLGGDAETQYF.

The genes are TRBV19 and TRBJ1-2. CDR3 length: 15 amino acids. Germline V gene data show CDR1 as LNHDA and CDR2 as SQIVND (reference sequence). CDR3 sequence: CASSIGEGSSYGYTF. The entire variable domain, with the rest obtained from reference TRBV19 and TRBJ1-2, is as follows: DGGITQSPKYLFRKEGQNVTLSCEQNLNHDAMYWYRQDPGQGLRLIYYSQIVNDFQKGDIAEGYSVSREKKESFPLTVTSAQKNPTAFYLCASSIGEGSSYGYTFGSGTRLTVV.

The rearrangement links TRBV5-1 to TRBJ2-5; TCRdb gives TRBD1 as the D gene, but with no DNA this cannot be confirmed. CDR3 length: 17 residues. CDR1 is SGHRS, CDR2 YFSETQ, per germline. This CDR3 reads CASSVFPGTRGLETQYF.

The rearrangement joins TRBV5-4 to TRBJ2-3. From germline, CDR1 is SGHNT and CDR2 YYREEE (reference sequence). The CDR3 consists of 12 residues. The CDR3 loop reads CASSRPRQFQYF.

This chain connects TRBV20-1 to TRBJ2-1; TCRdb proposes TRBD1, but this gene call is untestable without DNA. The germline CDR1 and CDR2 sequences are DFQATT and SNEGSKA (reference sequence). CDR3 length: 13 amino acids. CDR3 region: CSASQGFRNEQFF.

The V gene is TRBV19, the J gene TRBJ2-7; the D call of TRBD1 rests on TCRdb alone, since no DNA is present to check it. The CDR3 runs to 13 residues. Per germline, CDR1 LNHDA and CDR2 SQIVND (reference sequence). This chain's CDR3 is CASSNRGLSSVYF.

This chain uses TRBV19 with TRBJ2-7; TCRdb gives TRBD1 as the D gene, but with no DNA this cannot be confirmed. The V gene's germline CDR1 is LNHDA and CDR2 SQIVND (reference sequence). The CDR3 is 15 amino acids. The CDR3 is CASSIAGTSSYEQYF.

The chain carries TRBV6-6 and TRBJ1-1; TCRdb's D call, TRBD1, is unchecked because there is no DNA. Per the germline V gene, CDR1 is MNHNY and CDR2 is SVGAGI (reference sequence). CDR3 size: 11 residues. Here the CDR3 reads CASSRGFEAFF.

The rearrangement links TRBV7-6 to TRBJ1-5; TCRdb's D call of TRBD1 is untestable without DNA. CDR1 and CDR2 from the germline V gene are SGHVS and FNYEAQ. This CDR3 is 13 amino acids long. CDR3 sequence: CASSLVGGQPQHF.